This section outlines one TCR beta chain sequence together with its context. Its antigen is not known. At study entry, adolescents had tuberculin skin tests and IGRA screening. This sample is part of a study of T cells in tuberculosis. Study at large: IGRA-negative adolescents, IGRA-positive adolescents with latent tuberculosis and adults with active tuberculosis formed this South African cohort.

Study-level findings and limits: Smaller alpha distances in active tuberculosis partly reflected shorter CDR3-alpha lengths. Smaller distances to GMM-specific TCRs suggested their expansion in active tuberculosis.

The CDR3 is 13 residues long. V was shortened by 7 bases and J by 4 bases, with 11 bases between the two germline ends. CDR1 is LNHDA, CDR2 SQIVND, per germline (reference sequence). TCRdb keeps only in-frame clones here, not all; method: immunoSEQ multiplex PCR. Altogether tens of thousands of clones are present, 85% to 90% being singletons, with the ten largest covering around 15%. The TCR sequence derives from a donor between 10 and 35 years old with latent tuberculosis or without tuberculosis infection. The sequencing input was PBMCs. The chain recombines TRBV19 with TRBJ1-5; D perhaps matches TRBD1 (5 bases). CDR3 DNA: TGTGCCAGTATAGGGGCAGGGAATCAGCCCCAGCATTTT. It translates to CASIGAGNQPQHF.